The clone carrying this TCR beta chain was counted many times. Its antigen is currently unknown. This sample stems from a study of T cell clonality in common variable immunodeficiency. Profiling relied on immunoSEQ multiplex PCR, and the TCRdb table lists in-frame clones only, not all of them. The sample shows 15,000 to 20,000 clones, none of them appearing just once. Study findings and constraints: Common variable immunodeficiency TCR beta sequences reportedly had fewer deletions and N-nucleotide insertions.

Sequencing was performed on peripheral blood mononuclear cells. The sequence came from a human donor with common variable immunodeficiency.

The covered CDR3 bases are TGTGCCAGCAGCTTACAGGCACAGAACACTGAA. This translates into CASSLQAQNTE. The CDR3 in its entirety is CASSLQAQNTEAFF. V usage is TRBV7-9 and J usage is TRBJ1-1; D remains ambiguous. The read finishes 3 residues shy of the CDR3 end, and the germline J gene is used to complete it. Trimming stripped 2 bases from V and 1 base from J, with 8 bases between. There are 14 residues in the CDR3. Germline V lookup: CDR1 SEHNR, CDR2 FQNEAQ (reference sequence).